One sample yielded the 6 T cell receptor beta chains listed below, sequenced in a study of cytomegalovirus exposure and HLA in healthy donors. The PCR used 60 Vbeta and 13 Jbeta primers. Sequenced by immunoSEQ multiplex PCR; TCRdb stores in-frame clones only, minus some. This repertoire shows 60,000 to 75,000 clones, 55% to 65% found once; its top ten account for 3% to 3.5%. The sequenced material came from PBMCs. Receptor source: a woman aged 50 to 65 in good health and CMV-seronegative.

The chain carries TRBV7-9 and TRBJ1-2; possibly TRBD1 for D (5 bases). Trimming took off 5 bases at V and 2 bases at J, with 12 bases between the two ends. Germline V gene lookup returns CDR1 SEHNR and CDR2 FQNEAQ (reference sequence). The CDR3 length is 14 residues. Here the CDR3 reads CASSTLTENYGYTF. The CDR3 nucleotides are TGTGCCAGCAGCACATTGACAGAGAACTATGGCTACACCTTC.

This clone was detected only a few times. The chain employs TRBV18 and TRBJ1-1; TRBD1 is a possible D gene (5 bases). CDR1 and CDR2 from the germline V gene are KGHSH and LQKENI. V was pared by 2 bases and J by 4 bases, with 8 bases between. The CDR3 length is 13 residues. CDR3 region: CASSPEGATEAFF. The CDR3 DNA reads TGTGCCAGCTCACCAGAAGGGGCCACTGAAGCTTTCTTT. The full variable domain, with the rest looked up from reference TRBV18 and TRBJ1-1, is NAGVMQNPRHLVRRRGQEARLRCSPMKGHSHVYWYRQLPEEGLKFMVYLQKENIIDESGMPKERFSAEFPKEGPSILRIQQVVRGDSAAYFCASSPEGATEAFFGQGTRLTVV.

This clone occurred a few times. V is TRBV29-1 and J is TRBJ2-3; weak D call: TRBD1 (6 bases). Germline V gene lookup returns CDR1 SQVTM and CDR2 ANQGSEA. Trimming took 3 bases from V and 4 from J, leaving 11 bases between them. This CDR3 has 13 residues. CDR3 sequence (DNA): TGCAGCGTTGATGACAGGAGATCAGATACGCAGTATTTT. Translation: CSVDDRRSDTQYF.

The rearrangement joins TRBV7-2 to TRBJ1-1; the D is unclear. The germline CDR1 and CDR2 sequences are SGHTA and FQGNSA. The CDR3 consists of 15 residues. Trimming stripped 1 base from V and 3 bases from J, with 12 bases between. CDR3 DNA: TGTGCCAGCAGCTTAGACGTAGGGAGGGACACTGAAGCTTTCTTT. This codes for CASSLDVGRDTEAFF.

Written as DNA, the CDR3 is TGTGCCAGCAGCTTGGGGGGCGCGGGGAGATACGAGCAGTACTTC. Its protein is CASSLGGAGRYEQYF. The V and J genes are TRBV5-4 and TRBJ2-7; D perhaps matches TRBD2 (6 bases). Germline-derived CDR1 and CDR2 are SGHNT and YYREEE (reference sequence). CDR3 size: 15 residues. Trimming pared 0 bases from V and 4 bases from J, leaving 14 bases between.

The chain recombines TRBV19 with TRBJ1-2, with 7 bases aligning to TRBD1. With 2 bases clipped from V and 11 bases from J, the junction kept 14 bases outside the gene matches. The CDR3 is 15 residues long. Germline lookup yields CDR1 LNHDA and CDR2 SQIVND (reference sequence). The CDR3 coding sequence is TGTGCCAGTAGTATATTAGGACAGGCCGAAGGAGATTACACCTTC. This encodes CASSILGQAEGDYTF.